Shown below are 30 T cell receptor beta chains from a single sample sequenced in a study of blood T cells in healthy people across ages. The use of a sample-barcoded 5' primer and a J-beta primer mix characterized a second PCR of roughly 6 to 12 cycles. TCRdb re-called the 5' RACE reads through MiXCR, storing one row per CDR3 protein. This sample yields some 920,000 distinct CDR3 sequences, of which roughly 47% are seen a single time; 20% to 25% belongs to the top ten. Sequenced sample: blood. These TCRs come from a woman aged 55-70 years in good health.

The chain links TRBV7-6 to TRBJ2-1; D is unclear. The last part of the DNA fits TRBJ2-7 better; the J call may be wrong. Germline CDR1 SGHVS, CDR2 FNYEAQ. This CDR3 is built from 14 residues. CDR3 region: CASSLRADGNEQYF. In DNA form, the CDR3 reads TGTGCCAGCAGCTTAAGGGCCGATGGTAATGAGCAGTACTTC.

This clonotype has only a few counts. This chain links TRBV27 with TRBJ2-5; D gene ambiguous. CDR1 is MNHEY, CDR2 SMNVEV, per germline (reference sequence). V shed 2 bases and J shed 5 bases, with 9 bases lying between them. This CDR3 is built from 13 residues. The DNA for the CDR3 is TGTGCCAGCAGTTTACGACGAACGGAGACCCAGTACTTC. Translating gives CASSLRRTETQYF.

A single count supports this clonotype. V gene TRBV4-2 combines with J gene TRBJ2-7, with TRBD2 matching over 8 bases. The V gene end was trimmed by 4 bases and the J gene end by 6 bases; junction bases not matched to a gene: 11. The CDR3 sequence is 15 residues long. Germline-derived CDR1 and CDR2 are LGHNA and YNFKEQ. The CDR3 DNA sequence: TGTGCCAGCAGCCTTGTCGGGACTAGGGCACGCGAGCAGTACTTC. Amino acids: CASSLVGTRAREQYF.

Here the CDR3 DNA reads TGTGCCAGCAGTTCCCCCGGTGTTAAAGAGACCCAGTACTTC. It specifies CASSSPGVKETQYF. The chain couples TRBV12-3 or TRBV12-4 to TRBJ2-5; no clear D gene. Trimming took off 4 bases at V and 3 bases at J, with 12 bases between the two ends. The CDR3 runs 14 residues.

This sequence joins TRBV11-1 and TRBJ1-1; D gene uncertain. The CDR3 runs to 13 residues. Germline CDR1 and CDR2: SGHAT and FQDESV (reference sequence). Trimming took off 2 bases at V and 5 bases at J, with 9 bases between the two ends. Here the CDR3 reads CASSLIRGTEAFF. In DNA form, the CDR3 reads TGTGCCAGCAGCTTAATTCGAGGGACTGAAGCTTTCTTT.

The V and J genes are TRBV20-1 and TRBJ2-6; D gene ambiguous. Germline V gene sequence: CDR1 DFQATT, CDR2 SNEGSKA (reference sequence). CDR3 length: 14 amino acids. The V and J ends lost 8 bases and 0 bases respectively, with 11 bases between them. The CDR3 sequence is CSTIRLSGANVLTF. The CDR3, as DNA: TGCAGTACTATAAGGCTCTCTGGGGCCAACGTCCTGACTTTC.

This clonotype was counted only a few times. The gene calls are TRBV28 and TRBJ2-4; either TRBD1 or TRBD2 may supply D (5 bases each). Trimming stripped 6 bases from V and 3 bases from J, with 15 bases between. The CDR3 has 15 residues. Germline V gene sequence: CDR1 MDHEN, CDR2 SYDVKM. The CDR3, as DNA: TGTGCCAGCAGCCCCCCGGGGACGGTCAAAAACATTCAGTACTTC. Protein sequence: CASSPPGTVKNIQYF.

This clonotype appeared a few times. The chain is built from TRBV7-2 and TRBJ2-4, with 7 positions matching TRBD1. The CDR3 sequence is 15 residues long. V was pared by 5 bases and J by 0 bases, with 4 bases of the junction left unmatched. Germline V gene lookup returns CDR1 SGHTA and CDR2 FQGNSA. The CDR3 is CASSQQGTAKNIQYF. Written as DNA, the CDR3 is TGTGCCAGCAGCCAACAGGGGACAGCCAAAAACATTCAGTACTTC.

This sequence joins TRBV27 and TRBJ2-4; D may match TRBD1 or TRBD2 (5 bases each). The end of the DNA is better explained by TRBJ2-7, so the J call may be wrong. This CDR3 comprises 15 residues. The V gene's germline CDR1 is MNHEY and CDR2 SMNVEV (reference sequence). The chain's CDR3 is CASRLPGPRRSEQYF. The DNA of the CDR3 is TGTGCCAGCAGACTACCGGGACCAAGACGAAGCGAGCAGTACTTC.

The CDR3 DNA reads as TGTGCCAGCAGTCCCCCGGGACAGGGGACTTACAGGTCCTATAATTCACCCCTCCACTTT. Its protein is CASSPPGQGTYRSYNSPLHF. The chain has TRBV28 and TRBJ1-6, with 10 bases lining up with TRBD1. The CDR3 extends over 20 amino acids. With 5 bases clipped from V and 1 base from J, the junction kept 14 bases outside the gene matches. Germline CDR1 is MDHEN and CDR2 is SYDVKM.

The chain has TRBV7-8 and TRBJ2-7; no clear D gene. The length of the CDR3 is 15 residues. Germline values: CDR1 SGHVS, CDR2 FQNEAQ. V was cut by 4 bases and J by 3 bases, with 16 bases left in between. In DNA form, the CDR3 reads TGTGCCAGCAGCTATTCGAAGACGGCAGGCTACGAGCAGTACTTC. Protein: CASSYSKTAGYEQYF.

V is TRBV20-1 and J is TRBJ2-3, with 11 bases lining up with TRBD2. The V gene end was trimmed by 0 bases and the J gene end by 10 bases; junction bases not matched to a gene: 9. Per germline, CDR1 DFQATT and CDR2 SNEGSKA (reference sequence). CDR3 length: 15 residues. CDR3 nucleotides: TGCAGTGCTAGAGATAGCGGGAGGGCCAGCTCCCCGCAGTATTTT. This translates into CSARDSGRASSPQYF.

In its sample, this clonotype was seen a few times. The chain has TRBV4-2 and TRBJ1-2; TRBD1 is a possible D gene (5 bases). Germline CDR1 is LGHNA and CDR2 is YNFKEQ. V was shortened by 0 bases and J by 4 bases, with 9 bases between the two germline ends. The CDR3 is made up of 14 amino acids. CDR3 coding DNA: TGTGCCAGCAGCCAAGAAGCCGGGACCTATGGCTACACCTTC. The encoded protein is CASSQEAGTYGYTF.

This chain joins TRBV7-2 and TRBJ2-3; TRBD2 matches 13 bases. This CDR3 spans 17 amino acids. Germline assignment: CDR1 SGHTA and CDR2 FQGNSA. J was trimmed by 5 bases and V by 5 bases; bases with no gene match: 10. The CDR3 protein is CASSLRTSGSRRDTQYF. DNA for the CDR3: TGTGCCAGCAGCCTCAGGACTAGCGGGAGCCGCCGAGATACGCAGTATTTT.

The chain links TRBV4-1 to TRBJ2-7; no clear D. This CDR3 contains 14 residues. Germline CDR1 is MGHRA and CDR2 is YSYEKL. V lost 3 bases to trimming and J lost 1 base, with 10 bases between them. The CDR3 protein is CASSQGKGSYEQYF. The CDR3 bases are TGCGCCAGCAGCCAGGGGAAAGGTTCCTACGAGCAGTACTTC.

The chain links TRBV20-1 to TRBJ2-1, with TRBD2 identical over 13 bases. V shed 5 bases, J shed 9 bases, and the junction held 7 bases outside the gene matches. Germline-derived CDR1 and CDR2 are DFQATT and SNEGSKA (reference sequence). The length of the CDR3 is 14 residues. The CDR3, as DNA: TGCAGTGCTTCACGACTAGCGGGAGGCTTTGAGCAGTTCTTC. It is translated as CSASRLAGGFEQFF.

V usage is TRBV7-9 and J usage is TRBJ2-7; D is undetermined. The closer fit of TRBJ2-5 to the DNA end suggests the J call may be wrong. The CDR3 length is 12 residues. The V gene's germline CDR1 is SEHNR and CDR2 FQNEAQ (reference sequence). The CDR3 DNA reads TGTGCCAGCAGCTTAGCGACAGAGACCCAGTACTTC. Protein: CASSLATETQYF.

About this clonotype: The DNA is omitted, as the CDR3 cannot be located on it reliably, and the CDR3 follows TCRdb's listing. The CDR3 sequence is CASSRDRRLYFGDTQYF. The chain uses TRBV25-1 and TRBJ2-3; the table calls TRBD1, which could not be checked here. The germline V gene has CDR1 MGHDK and CDR2 SYGVNS. With termini counted, the CDR3 has 17 amino acids.

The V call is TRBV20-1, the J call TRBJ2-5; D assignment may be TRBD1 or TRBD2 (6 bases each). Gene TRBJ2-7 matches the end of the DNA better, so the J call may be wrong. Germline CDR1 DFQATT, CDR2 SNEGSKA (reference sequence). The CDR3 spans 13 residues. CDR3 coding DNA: TGCAGTGCCACGCGGGACAACGGTTACGAGCAGTACTTC. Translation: CSATRDNGYEQYF.

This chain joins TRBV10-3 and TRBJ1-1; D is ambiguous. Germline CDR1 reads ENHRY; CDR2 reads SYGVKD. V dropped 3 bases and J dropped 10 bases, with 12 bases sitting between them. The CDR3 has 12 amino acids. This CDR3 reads CAISDGGWAAFF. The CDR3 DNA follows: TGTGCCATCAGTGATGGCGGGTGGGCAGCTTTCTTT.

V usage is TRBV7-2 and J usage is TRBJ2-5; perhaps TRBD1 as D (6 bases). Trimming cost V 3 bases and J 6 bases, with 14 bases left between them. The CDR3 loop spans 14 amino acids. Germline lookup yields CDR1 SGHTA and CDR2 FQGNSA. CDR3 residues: CTSSFGGGAKTQYF. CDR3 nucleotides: TGTACCAGCAGCTTTGGTGGGGGCGCGAAGACCCAGTACTTC.

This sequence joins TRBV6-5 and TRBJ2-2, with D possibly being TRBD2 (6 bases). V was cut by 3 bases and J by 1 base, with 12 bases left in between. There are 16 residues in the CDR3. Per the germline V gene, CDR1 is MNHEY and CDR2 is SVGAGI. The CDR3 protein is CASSYAGTWNTGELFF. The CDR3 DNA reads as TGTGCCAGCAGTTATGCCGGGACTTGGAACACCGGGGAGCTGTTTTTT.

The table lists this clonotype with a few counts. In DNA form, the CDR3 reads TGCGCCAGCAGCCAAGCTCACAGCTATGGCTACACCTTC. This gives the protein CASSQAHSYGYTF. The gene calls are TRBV4-3 and TRBJ1-2; D is undetermined. CDR3 size: 13 residues. The V end was cut by 1 base, the J end by 4 bases, with 7 bases between. Germline lookup yields CDR1 LGHNA and CDR2 YSLEER.

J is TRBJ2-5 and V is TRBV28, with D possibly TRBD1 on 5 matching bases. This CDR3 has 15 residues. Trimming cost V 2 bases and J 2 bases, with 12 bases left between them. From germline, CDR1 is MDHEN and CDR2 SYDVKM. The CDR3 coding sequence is TGTGCCAGCAGTTTACTCCGACAGCGACAAGAGACCCAGTACTTC. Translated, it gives CASSLLRQRQETQYF.

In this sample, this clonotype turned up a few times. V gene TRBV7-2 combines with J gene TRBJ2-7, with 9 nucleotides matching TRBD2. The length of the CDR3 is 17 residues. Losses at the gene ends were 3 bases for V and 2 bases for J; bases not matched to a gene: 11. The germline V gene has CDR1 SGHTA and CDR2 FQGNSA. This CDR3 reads CASSFMIVTSGPYEQYF. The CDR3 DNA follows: TGTGCCAGCAGCTTTATGATTGTTACTAGCGGGCCCTACGAGCAGTACTTC.

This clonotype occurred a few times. The CDR3 is CSVAGTSQTSVNEQFF. DNA for the CDR3: TGCAGCGTTGCGGGGACTAGCCAAACAAGTGTTAATGAGCAGTTCTTC. This chain uses TRBV29-1 with TRBJ2-1, with 9 bases lining up with TRBD2. CDR1 and CDR2 (germline): SQVTM, ANQGSEA. V was clipped by 4 bases and J by 7 bases; unmatched bases: 14. The CDR3 totals 16 residues.

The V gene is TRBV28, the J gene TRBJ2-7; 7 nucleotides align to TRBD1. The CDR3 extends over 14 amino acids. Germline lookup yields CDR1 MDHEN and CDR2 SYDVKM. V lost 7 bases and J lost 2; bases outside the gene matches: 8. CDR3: CASIPTGLTYEQYF. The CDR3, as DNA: TGTGCCAGCATCCCGACAGGGCTGACCTACGAGCAGTACTTC. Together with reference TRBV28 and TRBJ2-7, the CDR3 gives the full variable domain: DVKVTQSSRYLVKRTGEKVFLECVQDMDHENMFWYRQDPGLGLRLIYFSYDVKMKEKGDIPEGYSVSREKKERFSLILESASTNQTSMYLCASIPTGLTYEQYFGPGTRLTVT.

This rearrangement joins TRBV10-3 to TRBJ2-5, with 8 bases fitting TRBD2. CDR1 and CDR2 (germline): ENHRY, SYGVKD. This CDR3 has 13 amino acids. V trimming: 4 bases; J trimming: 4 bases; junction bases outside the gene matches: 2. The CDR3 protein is CAISVTSAETQYF. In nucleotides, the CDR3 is TGTGCCATCAGTGTGACTAGCGCAGAGACCCAGTACTTC.

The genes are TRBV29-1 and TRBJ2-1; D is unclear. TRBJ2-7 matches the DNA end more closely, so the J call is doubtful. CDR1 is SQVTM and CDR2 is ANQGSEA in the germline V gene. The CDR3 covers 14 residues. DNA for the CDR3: TGCAGCGTGGAGATTGCAACGGCCTACAATGAGCAGTACTTC. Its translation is CSVEIATAYNEQYF.

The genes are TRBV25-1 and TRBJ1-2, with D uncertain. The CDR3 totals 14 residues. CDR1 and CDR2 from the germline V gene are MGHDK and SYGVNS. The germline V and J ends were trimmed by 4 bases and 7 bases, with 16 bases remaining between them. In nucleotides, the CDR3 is TGTGCCAGCAGTGCCTACTGGGGTCTAGGTGGCTACACCTTC. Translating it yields CASSAYWGLGGYTF.